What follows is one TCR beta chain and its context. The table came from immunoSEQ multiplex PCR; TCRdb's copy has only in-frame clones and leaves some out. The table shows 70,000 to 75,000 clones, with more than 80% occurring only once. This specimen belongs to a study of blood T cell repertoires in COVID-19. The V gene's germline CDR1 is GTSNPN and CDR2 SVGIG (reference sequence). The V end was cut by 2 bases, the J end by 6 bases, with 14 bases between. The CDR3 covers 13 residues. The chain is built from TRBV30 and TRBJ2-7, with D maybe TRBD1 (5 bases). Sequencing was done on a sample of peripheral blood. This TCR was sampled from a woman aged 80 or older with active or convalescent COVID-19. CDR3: CAWSYLVGAEQYF. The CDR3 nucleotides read TGTGCCTGGAGTTATCTTGTAGGGGCCGAGCAGTACTTC.